The rows below give T cell receptor beta chains drawn from one sample of a study of CD8 T cells in ankylosing spondylitis. TCRdb re-analysed the 5' RACE reads in MiXCR, keeping a single row per CDR3 protein. Of fewer than 250,000 distinct CDR3 sequences listed, about 10% are singletons. Sequencing was performed on blood, either unsorted or a sorted T cell fraction (not recorded which). Receptors originate from a male donor with ankylosing spondylitis or in good health (not recorded which). Both conserved end residues are part of each CDR3. Each record gives: V gene, clone size, J gene, D gene, CDR3 protein, CDR3 DNA. D genes are given only for firm matches. Expanded clones are given a class, and other clones once, few, many or no size at all.

V: TRBV6-1
size: many
J: TRBJ2-1
D: .
CDR3: CASKRTKGNEQFF
DNA: TGTGCCAGCAAAAGGACCAAGGGCAATGAGCAGTTCTTC

V: TRBV11-2
size: many
J: TRBJ2-7
D: TRBD1
CDR3: CASSAHKTGGSYEQYF
DNA: TGTGCCAGCAGCGCACATAAAACAGGGGGCTCCTACGAGCAGTACTTC

V: TRBV5-1
size: many
J: TRBJ2-5
D: .
CDR3: CASSLDGGPQETQYF
DNA: TGCGCCAGCAGCTTGGACGGGGGGCCTCAAGAGACCCAGTACTTC

V: TRBV5-1
size: many
J: TRBJ2-1
D: TRBD2
CDR3: CASSSLGLAEPNEQFF
DNA: TGCGCCAGCAGCTCCCTGGGGCTAGCGGAGCCTAATGAGCAGTTCTTC

V: TRBV20-1
size: .
J: TRBJ2-3
D: TRBD2
CDR3: CSASAGTSGRAVDTQYF
DNA: TGCAGTGCTAGCGCCGGGACTAGCGGGAGGGCCGTAGATACGCAGTATTTT

V: TRBV3-1
size: many
J: TRBJ1-6
D: .
CDR3: CASSQVRISGSPLHF
DNA: TGTGCCAGCAGCCAAGTTAGGATTAGCGGTTCACCCCTCCACTTT

V: TRBV20-1
size: many
J: TRBJ2-3
D: .
CDR3: CSAHLGLGPDTQYF
DNA: TGCAGTGCTCATCTGGGGTTAGGGCCAGATACGCAGTATTTT

V: TRBV7-9
size: .
J: TRBJ1-2
D: .
CDR3: CASSLAAGEHYGYTF
DNA: TGTGCCAGCAGCTTGGCCGCGGGGGAACACTATGGCTACACCTTC

V: TRBV19
size: many
J: TRBJ2-7
D: .
CDR3: CASSITGAKYEQYF
DNA: TGTGCCAGTAGTATAACCGGGGCCAAATACGAGCAGTACTTC

V: TRBV5-1
size: many
J: TRBJ1-4
D: TRBD1
CDR3: CASSLMPGQGNEKLFF
DNA: TGCGCCAGCAGCTTAATGCCGGGACAGGGGAATGAAAAACTGTTTTTT

V: TRBV20-1
size: many
J: TRBJ2-5
D: .
CDR3: CSAQPRRGIGGETQYF
DNA: TGCAGTGCCCAACCCAGGCGGGGAATTGGAGGAGAGACCCAGTACTTC

V: TRBV12-3/TRBV12-4
size: many
J: TRBJ2-5
D: .
CDR3: CASSLIGQETQYF
DNA: TGTGCCAGCAGTTTAATAGGTCAAGAGACCCAGTACTTC

V: TRBV20-1
size: many
J: TRBJ2-5
D: .
CDR3: CSARALVDSQETQYF
DNA: TGCAGTGCTAGGGCACTAGTAGATTCCCAAGAGACCCAGTACTTC

V: TRBV2
size: .
J: TRBJ1-5
D: TRBD1
CDR3: CASSGGQGYQPQHF
DNA: TGTGCCAGCAGTGGGGGACAGGGATATCAGCCCCAGCATTTT

V: TRBV2
size: .
J: TRBJ1-2
D: .
CDR3: CASSPAGVGGYTF
DNA: TGTGCCAGCAGCCCCGCAGGGGTCGGAGGCTACACCTTC

V: TRBV7-6
size: few
J: TRBJ2-2
D: .
CDR3: CASSLKGEELFF
DNA: TGTGCCAGCAGCTTAAAGGGCGAGGAGCTGTTTTTT

V: TRBV4-1
size: many
J: TRBJ1-5
D: .
CDR3: CASSQDRDNQPQHF
DNA: TGCGCCAGCAGCCAAGACAGGGATAATCAGCCCCAGCATTTT

V: TRBV30
size: many
J: TRBJ2-1
D: TRBD2
CDR3: CAWRVGTSGYNEQFF
DNA: TGTGCCTGGAGAGTTGGGACTAGCGGCTACAATGAGCAGTTCTTC

V: TRBV29-1
size: .
J: TRBJ2-2
D: TRBD2
CDR3: CSVVLGLAVNTGELFF
DNA: TGCAGCGTGGTCTTGGGACTAGCGGTGAACACCGGGGAGCTGTTTTTT

V: TRBV7-9
size: many
J: TRBJ2-7
D: TRBD1
CDR3: CASSYGQVSYEQYF
DNA: TGTGCCAGCAGCTACGGACAGGTTTCCTACGAGCAGTACTTC

V: TRBV30
size: many
J: TRBJ2-7
D: .
CDR3: CAWSAPGLHEQYF
DNA: TGTGCCTGGAGCGCGCCAGGGTTACACGAGCAGTACTTC

V: TRBV7-2
size: .
J: TRBJ2-1
D: .
CDR3: CASSFGKHNSGYNEQFF
DNA: TGTGCCAGCAGCTTCGGAAAGCATAATTCGGGCTACAATGAGCAGTTCTTC

V: TRBV4-1
size: many
J: TRBJ2-5
D: .
CDR3: CASSQAGETQYF
DNA: TGCGCCAGCAGCCAAGCTGGAGAGACCCAGTACTTC

V: TRBV5-1
size: many
J: TRBJ2-1
D: TRBD2
CDR3: CASSLEPTSGAYNEQFF
DNA: TGCGCCAGCAGCTTGGAACCGACTAGCGGAGCCTACAATGAGCAGTTCTTC

V: TRBV6-1
size: many
J: TRBJ2-2
D: .
CDR3: CASSRTRNTGELFF
DNA: TGTGCCAGCAGTCGGACAAGGAACACCGGGGAGCTGTTTTTT

V: TRBV30
size: many
J: TRBJ1-3
D: .
CDR3: CAWSAGATSGNTIYF
DNA: TGTGCCTGGAGTGCGGGGGCAACCTCTGGAAACACCATATATTTT

V: TRBV5-1
size: many
J: TRBJ2-7
D: TRBD2
CDR3: CASSGGDIGAYEQYF
DNA: TGCGCCAGCAGCGGGGGGGATATCGGGGCCTACGAGCAGTACTTC

V: TRBV6-5
size: few
J: TRBJ2-1
D: TRBD2
CDR3: CASSYSARSGISYNEQFF
DNA: TGTGCCAGCAGTTACTCGGCTCGGAGCGGGATTTCCTACAATGAGCAGTTCTTC

V: TRBV7-8
size: many
J: TRBJ2-7
D: TRBD1
CDR3: CASSLAGTGSLGYF
DNA: TGTGCCAGCAGCTTAGCCGGGACAGGCTCTCTCGGGTACTTC

V: TRBV7-2
size: .
J: TRBJ2-1
D: TRBD2
CDR3: CASSWLAGGRYEQFF
DNA: TGTGCCAGCAGCTGGTTAGCGGGGGGCCGATATGAGCAGTTCTTC

V: TRBV4-1
size: many
J: TRBJ1-2
D: TRBD1
CDR3: CASSHGGQPYGYTF
DNA: TGCGCCAGCAGCCACGGGGGACAGCCCTATGGCTACACCTTC

V: TRBV20-1
size: medium-sized
J: TRBJ2-7
D: TRBD1
CDR3: CSATHDRDEQYF
DNA: TGCAGTGCTACCCACGACAGGGACGAGCAGTACTTC

V: TRBV7-2
size: many
J: TRBJ1-6
D: .
CDR3: CASRPLSDSQSPLHF
DNA: TGTGCCAGCAGGCCCCTAAGTGACAGCCAGTCACCCCTCCACTTT

V: TRBV6-1
size: many
J: TRBJ1-5
D: .
CDR3: CASSELDQPQHF
DNA: TGTGCCAGCAGTGAATTGGATCAGCCCCAGCATTTT

V: TRBV29-1
size: many
J: TRBJ2-3
D: .
CDR3: CSVGGGDFYTQYF
DNA: TGCAGCGTTGGGGGCGGGGATTTCTATACGCAGTATTTT

V: TRBV15
size: few
J: TRBJ1-2
D: .
CDR3: CATSIGTHGYTF
DNA: TGTGCCACCAGCATCGGGACTCATGGCTACACCTTC

V: TRBV12-3/TRBV12-4
size: many
J: TRBJ2-3
D: .
CDR3: CASRLGADTDTQYF
DNA: TGTGCCAGCAGACTCGGAGCGGACACAGATACGCAGTATTTT

V: TRBV29-1
size: .
J: TRBJ1-1
D: .
CDR3: CSVAVGRTEAFF
DNA: TGCAGCGTCGCTGTGGGTCGCACTGAAGCTTTCTTT

V: TRBV10-1
size: many
J: TRBJ2-1
D: TRBD1
CDR3: CASAPGGTYNEQFF
DNA: TGCGCCAGCGCACCAGGGGGCACCTACAATGAGCAGTTCTTC

V: TRBV20-1
size: many
J: TRBJ2-3
D: TRBD1
CDR3: CSARGTGGRDTQYF
DNA: TGCAGTGCTAGAGGGACAGGGGGCCGAGATACGCAGTATTTT

V: TRBV7-6
size: many
J: TRBJ2-7
D: TRBD2
CDR3: CASSSSEGLASYEQYF
DNA: TGTGCCAGCAGCTCCAGTGAGGGACTAGCGTCATACGAGCAGTACTTC

V: TRBV6-5
size: many
J: TRBJ2-2
D: .
CDR3: CASSYSGTGELFF
DNA: TGTGCCAGCAGTTACTCGGGAACCGGGGAGCTGTTTTTT

V: TRBV6-1
size: many
J: TRBJ2-5
D: TRBD2
CDR3: CASSRMGLAGGETQYF
DNA: TGTGCCAGCAGTCGAATGGGACTAGCGGGAGGAGAGACCCAGTACTTC

V: TRBV29-1
size: many
J: TRBJ1-1
D: .
CDR3: CSVEGWVGTEAFF
DNA: TGCAGCGTTGAAGGGTGGGTCGGGACTGAAGCTTTCTTT